Each of the 7 T cell receptor beta chains below was sequenced from the same sample in a study of early T cells in non-severe SARS-CoV-2 infection. In TCRdb, the 5' RACE reads were re-called with MiXCR into one record per CDR3 protein. This table holds 75,000 to 100,000 distinct CDR3 sequences, approximately 15% found once. Sequencing was done on a sample of whole blood. These receptor sequences come from an adult who was a healthcare worker with PCR-confirmed SARS-CoV-2 infection or an uninfected control (not recorded which).

This chain connects TRBV20-1 to TRBJ2-3, with D perhaps matching TRBD1 (5 bases). V lost 3 bases to trimming and J lost 2 bases, with 9 bases between them. In germline, CDR1 is DFQATT, CDR2 SNEGSKA (reference sequence). This CDR3 spans 13 amino acids. Here the CDR3 DNA reads TGCAGTGCTAGCCTGACAGACACAGATACGCAGTATTTT. Amino acid sequence: CSASLTDTDTQYF.

The chain employs TRBV28 and TRBJ2-1, with D maybe TRBD1 (5 bases). V lost 6 bases to trimming and J lost 4 bases, with 10 bases between them. The length of the CDR3 is 13 residues. Per the germline V gene, CDR1 is MDHEN and CDR2 is SYDVKM. CDR3 sequence (DNA): TGTGCCAGCAGGACCGACAGATACAATGAGCAGTTCTTC. Protein product: CASRTDRYNEQFF.

The chain links TRBV18 to TRBJ1-1; a possible D gene is TRBD1 (5 bases). Germline CDR1 KGHSH, CDR2 LQKENI. Trimming took off 7 bases at V and 0 bases at J, with 9 bases between the two ends. The CDR3 runs to 13 residues. The CDR3 nucleotides are TGTGCCAGCTTGGACAACATGAACACTGAAGCTTTCTTT. Its protein product is CASLDNMNTEAFF. The entire variable domain, with the rest obtained from reference TRBV18 and TRBJ1-1, is as follows: NAGVMQNPRHLVRRRGQEARLRCSPMKGHSHVYWYRQLPEEGLKFMVYLQKENIIDESGMPKERFSAEFPKEGPSILRIQQVVRGDSAAYFCASLDNMNTEAFFGQGTRLTVV.

The table lists this clonotype with a few counts. The chain recombines TRBV12-3 or TRBV12-4 with TRBJ2-1, with 7 bases identical to TRBD1. The junction had 12 bases not matched to a gene; V was cut back by 7 bases and J by 12 bases. CDR3 length: 13 amino acids. The CDR3 sequence: CASNRDRADGQFF. The DNA for the CDR3 is TGTGCCAGCAATCGAGACAGGGCAGATGGGCAGTTCTTC.

This clonotype was found many times. V usage is TRBV6-1 and J usage is TRBJ2-3; 7 bases map to TRBD2. Unmatched junction bases numbered 2, after V lost 5 bases and J lost 9 bases. The CDR3 runs 11 residues. Germline CDR1 reads MNHNS; CDR2 reads SASEGT. This CDR3 is CASSPGGTQYF. CDR3 sequence (DNA): TGTGCCAGCAGTCCGGGAGGCACGCAGTATTTT.

This rearrangement joins TRBV29-1 to TRBJ2-7, with D perhaps given as TRBD1 or TRBD2 (6 bases each). Germline V gene sequence: CDR1 SQVTM, CDR2 ANQGSEA. V dropped 4 bases and J dropped 3 bases, with 10 bases sitting between them. This CDR3 contains 12 residues. The DNA of the CDR3 is TGCAGCGTTGGGGGGGCCCACTACGAGCAGTACTTC. It specifies CSVGGAHYEQYF.

This clonotype was seen many times. The chain links TRBV2 to TRBJ2-7; possible D gene TRBD1, 6 bases. The ends were cut back, 4 bases at V and 4 bases at J, with 11 bases in the middle. Germline CDR1 SNHLY, CDR2 FYNNEI. The CDR3 covers 13 residues. For the CDR3, the DNA is TGTGCCAGCAGTGCAGGGGATGGTTACGAGCAGTACTTC. It codes for CASSAGDGYEQYF.